The rows below give T cell receptor beta chains drawn from one sample of a study of blood T cells in healthy people across ages. TCRdb used MiXCR to reprocess the 5' RACE reads, holding one entry per CDR3 protein. This sample has hundreds of thousands of distinct CDR3 sequences, with approximately 50% found just once. Specimen: blood. These receptors came from a woman in her sixties in good health. Both conserved end residues are part of each CDR3. D genes are given only for firm matches. Not every row has a clone size; where given, it reads once, few, many or a size class.

j_gene | d_gene | v_gene | abundance | CDR3aa | CDR3nt
TRBJ2-1 | NA | TRBV4-1 | NA | CASSQAGGTSYNEQFF | TGCGCCAGCAGCCAAGCGGGCGGGACCTCCTACAATGAGCAGTTCTTC
TRBJ2-1 | NA | TRBV20-1 | few | CSARARRAARSYNEQFF | TGCAGTGCTAGAGCAAGGAGAGCCGCCCGATCCTACAATGAGCAGTTCTTC
TRBJ2-7 | NA | TRBV3-1 | few | CASSHLGSVGEQYF | TGTGCCAGCAGCCACCTAGGGTCGGTTGGCGAGCAGTACTTC
TRBJ2-5 | TRBD2 | TRBV5-1 | NA | CASSLDLAGIDEQYF | TGCGCCAGCAGCTTGGATCTAGCGGGAATCGATGAGCAGTACTTC
TRBJ2-7 | NA | TRBV19 | once | CASSPRTKAYEQYF | TGTGCCAGTAGTCCACGCACAAAGGCCTACGAGCAGTACTTC
TRBJ2-5 | NA | TRBV12-3/TRBV12-4 | NA | CASSPGQRQEKQYF | TGTGCCAGCAGTCCCGGACAGCGCCAAGAGAAACAGTACTTC
TRBJ1-5 | TRBD1 | TRBV2 | few | CASGTDSNQPQHF | TGTGCCAGCGGGACAGATAGCAATCAGCCCCAGCATTTT
TRBJ1-2 | NA | TRBV4-3 | NA | CASSQSYRDYGYTF | TGCGCCAGCAGCCAGTCATACAGAGACTATGGCTACACCTTC
TRBJ2-1 | NA | TRBV7-2 | NA | CASSSYPGSYNEQFF | TGTGCCAGCAGCTCGTACCCCGGCTCCTACAATGAGCAGTTCTTC
TRBJ2-7 | TRBD1 | TRBV20-1 | few | CSARGQGYYEQYF | TGCAGTGCTAGGGGACAGGGATATTACGAGCAGTACTTC
TRBJ2-1 | NA | TRBV12-3/TRBV12-4 | NA | CASSPDQSSYNEQFF | TGTGCCAGCAGCCCCGACCAGAGCTCCTACAATGAGCAGTTCTTC
TRBJ2-3 | TRBD2 | TRBV4-2 | NA | CASSQDSPSTSGSGGGDTQYF | TGTGCCAGCAGCCAAGATTCCCCCTCGACTAGCGGGAGCGGGGGCGGAGATACGCAGTATTTT
TRBJ1-4 | NA | TRBV12-3/TRBV12-4 | many | CASNNRNNEKLFF | TGTGCCAGCAATAACAGGAACAATGAAAAACTGTTTTTT
TRBJ2-7 | TRBD1 | TRBV10-3 | NA | CAISYRGPNEQYF | TGTGCCATCAGCTACAGGGGGCCCAACGAGCAGTACTTC
TRBJ2-5 | NA | TRBV5-1 | few | CASRRDWGPGNEQYF | TGCGCCAGCAGGCGGGACTGGGGGCCCGGCAATGAGCAGTACTTC
TRBJ2-7 | NA | TRBV4-1 | NA | CASSQGGGLTYEQYF | TGCGCCAGCAGCCAAGGTGGGGGTTTAACCTACGAGCAGTACTTC
TRBJ2-7 | NA | TRBV29-1 | NA | CSVGLGVGEQYF | TGCAGCGTTGGTTTAGGGGTAGGTGAGCAGTACTTC
TRBJ2-5 | NA | TRBV5-8 | few | CASSLEWGETQYF | TGTGCCAGCAGCTTGGAATGGGGAGAGACCCAGTACTTC
TRBJ1-2 | NA | TRBV28 | NA | CASSPRPDGYTF | TGTGCCAGCAGTCCGAGACCGGATGGCTACACCTTC
TRBJ1-4 | NA | TRBV12-3/TRBV12-4 | NA | CASTRNLGDEKLFF | TGTGCCAGTACGAGGAACCTAGGGGATGAAAAACTGTTTTTT
TRBJ2-5 | NA | TRBV6-6 | NA | CASSDGRQETQYF | TGTGCCAGCAGTGACGGACGTCAAGAGACCCAGTACTTC
TRBJ2-5 | NA | TRBV2 | NA | CASREVREQYF | TGTGCCAGCAGGGAGGTACGGGAGCAGTACTTC
TRBJ1-1 | NA | TRBV3-1 | few | CASSPGEWDTEAFF | TGTGCCAGCAGCCCAGGGGAGTGGGACACTGAAGCTTTCTTT
TRBJ2-1 | NA | TRBV29-1 | many | CSVVLSGGSYNEQFF | TGCAGCGTGGTTCTTAGCGGAGGCTCCTACAATGAGCAGTTCTTC
TRBJ2-2 | TRBD2 | TRBV13 | NA | CASSHGTMNTGELFF | TGTGCCAGCAGCCACGGGACTATGAACACCGGGGAGCTGTTTTTT
TRBJ2-1 | TRBD2 | TRBV28 | few | CASSLAGTGGYNEQFF | TGTGCCAGCAGTCTGGCTGGGACGGGAGGTTACAATGAGCAGTTCTTC
TRBJ1-1 | NA | TRBV29-1 | NA | CTVSRNTEAFF | TGCACCGTGTCGCGGAACACTGAAGCTTTCTTT
TRBJ2-1 | NA | TRBV29-1 | few | CSVGLTGETQFF | TGCAGCGTTGGCCTCACGGGAGAGACCCAGTTCTTC
TRBJ2-2 | TRBD1 | TRBV12-3/TRBV12-4 | few | CASSLGQTGSTGELFF | TGTGCCAGCAGTTTAGGCCAGACAGGGTCCACCGGGGAGCTGTTTTTT
TRBJ2-2 | TRBD2 | TRBV20-1 | NA | CSARALTSGADTGELFF | TGCAGTGCTCGAGCCCTGACTAGCGGGGCGGACACCGGGGAGCTGTTTTTT
TRBJ2-5 | NA | TRBV21-1 | few | CASSKARRSGIETQYF | TGTGCCAGCAGCAAAGCGCGCAGGTCCGGGATTGAGACCCAGTACTTC
TRBJ2-1 | TRBD2 | TRBV7-2 | NA | CASSLGGRGDNEQFF | TGTGCCAGCAGCTTAGGAGGGAGGGGAGACAATGAGCAGTTCTTC
TRBJ2-7 | TRBD2 | TRBV7-9 | NA | CASSFRSLAGGGEQYF | TGTGCCAGCAGCTTCCGTTCGTTAGCGGGAGGCGGCGAGCAGTACTTC
TRBJ2-1 | NA | TRBV20-1 | NA | CSARQVSSYNEQFF | TGCAGTGCTAGACAGGTCAGCTCCTACAATGAGCAGTTCTTC
TRBJ2-1 | TRBD2 | TRBV20-1 | NA | CSARRTRRLAGDNEQFF | TGCAGTGCCCGGCGGACCCGACGACTAGCGGGAGACAATGAGCAGTTCTTC
TRBJ2-5 | NA | TRBV9 | NA | CASSVTSGTTALTQYF | TGTGCCAGCAGCGTCACATCAGGGACAACTGCCTTGACCCAGTACTTC
TRBJ1-1 | NA | TRBV20-1 | NA | CSACRRENTEAFF | TGCAGTGCTTGTCGACGGGAGAACACTGAAGCTTTCTTT
TRBJ2-3 | TRBD2 | TRBV28 | NA | CASSPPARGRVADTQYF | TGTGCCAGCAGTCCCCCAGCCCGCGGGAGAGTTGCAGATACGCAGTATTTT
TRBJ1-1 | NA | TRBV7-2 | few | CASSPRLMNTEAFF | TGTGCCAGCAGCCCCCGACTGATGAACACTGAAGCTTTCTTT
TRBJ2-7 | NA | TRBV29-1 | NA | CSVEGDRDYEQYF | TGCAGCGTTGAAGGAGACAGAGACTACGAGCAGTACTTC
TRBJ2-1 | TRBD2 | TRBV3-1 | NA | CASSQGTSGSWGDWGSSYNEQFF | TGTGCCAGCAGCCAAGGGACTAGCGGGAGCTGGGGCGATTGGGGTAGCTCCTACAATGAGCAGTTCTTC
TRBJ2-2 | NA | TRBV29-1 | NA | CSGSGTSGGELFF | TGCAGCGGGTCGGGGACCTCCGGCGGGGAGCTGTTTTTT
TRBJ2-7 | NA | TRBV12-3/TRBV12-4 | NA | CASSLTAYYEQYF | TGTGCCAGCAGTCTTACAGCCTACTACGAGCAGTACTTC
TRBJ2-5 | NA | TRBV7-9 | NA | CASTFAQGGAQYF | TGTGCCAGCACATTCGCACAGGGAGGGGCCCAGTACTTC
TRBJ2-5 | TRBD2 | TRBV20-1 | NA | CSASGVSGNQETQYF | TGCAGTGCTAGCGGGGTTAGCGGGAACCAAGAGACCCAGTACTTC
TRBJ2-7 | NA | TRBV20-1 | NA | CSARAGVYYEQYF | TGCAGTGCTAGGGCGGGCGTGTACTACGAGCAGTACTTC
TRBJ2-5 | NA | TRBV12-3/TRBV12-4 | few | CASSSLLGVFAETQYF | TGTGCCAGCAGTTCACTGCTAGGAGTTTTCGCGGAGACCCAGTACTTC
TRBJ2-5 | TRBD2 | TRBV6-2/TRBV6-3 | NA | CASSLGTSGRLNEQYF | TGTGCCAGCAGTTTGGGGACTAGCGGGAGGTTGAATGAGCAGTACTTC
TRBJ2-1 | NA | TRBV30 | NA | CAWSLSIGTQFF | TGTGCCTGGAGTCTCTCGATTGGGACCCAGTTCTTC
TRBJ2-5 | NA | TRBV28 | NA | CASSRQALETQYF | TGTGCCAGCAGTCGTCAGGCATTAGAGACCCAGTACTTC
TRBJ2-5 | NA | TRBV7-9 | NA | CASSSGQLRETQYF | TGTGCCAGCAGTTCAGGACAGTTGAGGGAGACCCAGTACTTC
TRBJ2-6 | NA | TRBV7-9 | few | CASSPTAGANVLTF | TGTGCCAGCAGCCCTACTGCTGGGGCCAACGTCCTGACTTTC
TRBJ2-4 | TRBD1 | TRBV14 | NA | CASSQGGTGSNIQYF | TGTGCCAGCAGCCAAGGTGGGACAGGGTCGAACATTCAGTACTTC
TRBJ2-7 | TRBD1 | TRBV27 | NA | CASSSASGTVSYEQYF | TGTGCCAGCAGTTCCGCCTCCGGGACAGTCTCCTACGAGCAGTACTTC
TRBJ2-1 | NA | TRBV3-1 | NA | CASSHPSGEQFF | TGTGCCAGCAGCCACCCCTCAGGTGAGCAGTTCTTC
TRBJ2-5 | NA | TRBV19 | NA | CASSHSEEYETQYF | TGTGCCAGTAGCCACTCGGAGGAGTACGAGACCCAGTACTTC
TRBJ2-7 | TRBD1 | TRBV3-1 | once | CAGRGQRYEQYF | TGTGCCGGCAGGGGACAGAGGTACGAGCAGTACTTC